This T cell receptor beta chain originates from a study of human T cells and chemical hapten exposure. CDR1 SGHRS and CDR2 YFSETQ come from the germline V gene. This CDR3 contains 16 residues. The ends lost 0 bases at V and 7 bases at J; junction bases unmatched: 10. Authors' methods: Per sample, the median was around 100,000 TCRs, with values from about 24,000 to 680,000. TCRdb passed the RACE reads through MiXCR, listing each CDR3 protein once. It is TCRdb's table, rather than the study itself, that gives the V and J calls and clone size. The repertoire holds roughly 97,000 distinct CDR3 sequences, with 27% as singletons. Time point here: patch test 3, about 24 weeks after DPC sensitization. As to treatment: therapeutic diphenylcyclopropenone sensitization with weekly scalp DPC.

This material consisted of whole blood, taken in connection with sensitization to the hapten diphenylcyclopropenone (DPC). The sequence came from a middle-aged man with alopecia areata. Some clones in this sample may be carry-over from other donors' samples. This chain links TRBV5-1 with TRBJ2-1; 7 bases match TRBD2. CDR3 sequence reads: CASSLDPAGDWNEQFF. The DNA of the CDR3 is TGCGCCAGCAGCTTGGATCCGGCGGGAGATTGGAATGAGCAGTTCTTC. The full variable domain, with the rest looked up from reference TRBV5-1 and TRBJ2-1, is KAGVTQTPRYLIKTRGQQVTLSCSPISGHRSVSWYQQTPGQGLQFLFEYFSETQRNKGNFPGRFSGRQFSNSRSEMNVSTLELGDSALYLCASSLDPAGDWNEQFFGPGTRLTVL.